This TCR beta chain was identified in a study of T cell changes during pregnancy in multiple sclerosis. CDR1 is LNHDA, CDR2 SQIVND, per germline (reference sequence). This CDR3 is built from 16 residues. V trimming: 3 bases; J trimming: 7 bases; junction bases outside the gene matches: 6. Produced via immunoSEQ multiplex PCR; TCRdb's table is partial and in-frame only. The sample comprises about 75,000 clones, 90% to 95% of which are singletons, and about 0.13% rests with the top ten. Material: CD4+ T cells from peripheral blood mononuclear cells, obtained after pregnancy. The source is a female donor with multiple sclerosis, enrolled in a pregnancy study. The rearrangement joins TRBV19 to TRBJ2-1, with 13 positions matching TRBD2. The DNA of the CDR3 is TGTGCCAGTAGTATGCTGGGACTAGCGGGAACTAATGAGCAGTTCTTC. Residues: CASSMLGLAGTNEQFF.